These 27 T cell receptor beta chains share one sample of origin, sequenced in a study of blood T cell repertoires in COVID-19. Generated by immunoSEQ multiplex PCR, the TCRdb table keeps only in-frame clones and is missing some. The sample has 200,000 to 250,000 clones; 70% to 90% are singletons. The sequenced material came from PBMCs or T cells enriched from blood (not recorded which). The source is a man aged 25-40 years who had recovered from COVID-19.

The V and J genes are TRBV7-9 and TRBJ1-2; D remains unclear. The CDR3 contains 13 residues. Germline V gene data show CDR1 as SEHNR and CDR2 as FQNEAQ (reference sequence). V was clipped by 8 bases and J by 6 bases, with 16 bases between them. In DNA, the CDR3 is TGTGCCAGCGGTGGGCAGATGAGGGATGGCTACACCTTC. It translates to CASGGQMRDGYTF.

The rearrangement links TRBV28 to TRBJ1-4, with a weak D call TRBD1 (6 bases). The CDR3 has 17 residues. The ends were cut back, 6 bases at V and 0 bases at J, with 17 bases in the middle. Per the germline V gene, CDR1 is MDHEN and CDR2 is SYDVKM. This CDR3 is CASSQTGASPTNEKLFF. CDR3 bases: TGTGCCAGCAGCCAGACAGGAGCCTCTCCAACTAATGAAAAACTGTTTTTT.

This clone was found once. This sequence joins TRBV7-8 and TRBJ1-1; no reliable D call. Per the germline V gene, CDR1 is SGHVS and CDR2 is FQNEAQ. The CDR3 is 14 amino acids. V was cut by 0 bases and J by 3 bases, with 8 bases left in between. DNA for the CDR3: TGTGCCAGCAGCTTAGCGACCGGGGACACTGAAGCTTTCTTT. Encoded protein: CASSLATGDTEAFF.

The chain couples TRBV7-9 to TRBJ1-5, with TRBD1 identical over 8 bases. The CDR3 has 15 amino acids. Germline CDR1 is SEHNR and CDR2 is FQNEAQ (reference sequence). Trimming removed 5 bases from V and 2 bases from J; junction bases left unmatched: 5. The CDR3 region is CASSRDRGGNQPQHF. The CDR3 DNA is TGTGCCAGCAGCCGCGACAGGGGTGGCAATCAGCCCCAGCATTTT.

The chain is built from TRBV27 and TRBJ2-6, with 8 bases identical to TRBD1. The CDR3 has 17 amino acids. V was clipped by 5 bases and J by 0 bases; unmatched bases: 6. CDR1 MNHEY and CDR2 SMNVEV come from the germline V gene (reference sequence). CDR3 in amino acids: CASSRDRPDSGANVLTF. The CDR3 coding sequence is TGTGCCAGCAGTAGGGACAGGCCCGACTCTGGGGCCAACGTCCTGACTTTC.

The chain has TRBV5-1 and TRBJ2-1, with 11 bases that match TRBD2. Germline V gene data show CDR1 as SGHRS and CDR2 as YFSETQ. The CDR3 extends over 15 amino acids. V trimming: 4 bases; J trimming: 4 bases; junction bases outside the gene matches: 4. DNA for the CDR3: TGCGCCAGCAGCCCGGGACTAGCGGTTTACAATGAGCAGTTCTTC. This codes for CASSPGLAVYNEQFF.

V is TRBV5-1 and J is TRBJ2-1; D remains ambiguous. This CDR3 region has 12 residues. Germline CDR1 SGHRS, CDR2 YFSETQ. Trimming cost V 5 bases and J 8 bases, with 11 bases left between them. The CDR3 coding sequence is TGCGCCAGCAGTCCCGAGCTCTATGAGCAGTTCTTC. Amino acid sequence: CASSPELYEQFF.

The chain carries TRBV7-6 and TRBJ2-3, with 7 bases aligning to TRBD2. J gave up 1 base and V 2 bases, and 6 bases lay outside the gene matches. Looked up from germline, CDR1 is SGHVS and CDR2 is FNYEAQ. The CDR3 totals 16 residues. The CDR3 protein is CASSLTGAGRTDTQYF. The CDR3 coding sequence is TGTGCCAGCAGCTTAACGGGAGCGGGACGCACAGATACGCAGTATTTT.

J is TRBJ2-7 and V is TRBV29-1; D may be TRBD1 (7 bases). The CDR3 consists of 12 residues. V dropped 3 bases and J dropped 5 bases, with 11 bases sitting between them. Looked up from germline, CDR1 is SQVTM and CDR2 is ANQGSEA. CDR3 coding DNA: TGCAGCGTTGAGGAGGGGGCTAACGAGCAGTACTTC. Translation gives CSVEEGANEQYF.

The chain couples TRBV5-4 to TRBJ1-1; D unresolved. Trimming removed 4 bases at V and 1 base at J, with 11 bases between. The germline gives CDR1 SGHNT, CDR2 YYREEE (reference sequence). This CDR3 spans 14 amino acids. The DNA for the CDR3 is TGTGCCAGCAGCCGCCCACACCGGAACACTGAAGCTTTCTTT. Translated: CASSRPHRNTEAFF.

CDR3 DNA sequence: TGTGCCAGCAGACCCGGGACAGGGGACTCCTCACCCCTCCACTTT. It is translated as CASRPGTGDSSPLHF. The chain has TRBV27 and TRBJ1-6, with 10 nucleotides matching TRBD1. Losses at the gene ends were 6 bases for V and 10 bases for J; bases not matched to a gene: 9. The CDR3 spans 15 residues. Germline CDR1 and CDR2: MNHEY and SMNVEV (reference sequence).

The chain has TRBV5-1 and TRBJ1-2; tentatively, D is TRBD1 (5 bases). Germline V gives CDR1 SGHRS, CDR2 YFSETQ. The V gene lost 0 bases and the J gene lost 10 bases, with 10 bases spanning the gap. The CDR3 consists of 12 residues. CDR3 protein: CASSLDTGSYTF. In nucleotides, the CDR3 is TGCGCCAGCAGCTTGGATACAGGCTCCTACACCTTC.

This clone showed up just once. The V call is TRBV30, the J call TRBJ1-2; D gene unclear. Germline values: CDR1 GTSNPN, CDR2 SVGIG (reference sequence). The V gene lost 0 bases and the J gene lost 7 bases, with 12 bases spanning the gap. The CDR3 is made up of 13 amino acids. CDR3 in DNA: TGTGCCTGGAGTGTCGGTCGGGTAGGTGGCTACACCTTC. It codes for CAWSVGRVGGYTF.

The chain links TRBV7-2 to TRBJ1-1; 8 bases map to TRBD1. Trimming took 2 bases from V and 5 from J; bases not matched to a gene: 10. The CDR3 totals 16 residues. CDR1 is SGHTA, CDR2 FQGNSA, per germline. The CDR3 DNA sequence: TGTGCCAGCAGCTTAAGCTCTTTCAGGGGGCGGACTGAAGCTTTCTTT. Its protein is CASSLSSFRGRTEAFF.

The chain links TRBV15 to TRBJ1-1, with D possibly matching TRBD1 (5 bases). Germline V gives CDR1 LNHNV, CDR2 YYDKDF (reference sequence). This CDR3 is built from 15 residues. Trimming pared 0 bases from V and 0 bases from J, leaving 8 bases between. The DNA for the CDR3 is TGTGCCACCAGCAGAGATAAGGGGTTGAACACTGAAGCTTTCTTT. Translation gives CATSRDKGLNTEAFF.

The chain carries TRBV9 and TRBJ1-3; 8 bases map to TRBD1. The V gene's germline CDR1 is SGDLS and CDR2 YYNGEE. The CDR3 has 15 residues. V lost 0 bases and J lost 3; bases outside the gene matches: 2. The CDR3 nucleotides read TGTGCCAGCAGCGTAGGGACAGGGCGTGGAAACACCATATATTTT. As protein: CASSVGTGRGNTIYF.

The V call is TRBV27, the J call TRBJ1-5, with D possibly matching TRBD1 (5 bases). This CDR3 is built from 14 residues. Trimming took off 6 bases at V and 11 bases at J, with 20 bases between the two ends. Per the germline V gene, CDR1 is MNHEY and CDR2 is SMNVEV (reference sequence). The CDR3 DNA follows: TGTGCCAGCAGGCCGGGCCGAGGAGGGGTGGCCCAGCATTTT. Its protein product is CASRPGRGGVAQHF.

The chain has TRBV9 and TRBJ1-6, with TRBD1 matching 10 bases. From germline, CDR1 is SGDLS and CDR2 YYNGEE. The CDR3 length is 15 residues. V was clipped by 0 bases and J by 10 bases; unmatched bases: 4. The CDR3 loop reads CASSVEGTGASPLHF. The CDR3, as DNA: TGTGCCAGCAGCGTAGAAGGGACAGGGGCATCACCCCTCCACTTT. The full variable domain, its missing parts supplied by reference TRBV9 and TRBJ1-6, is DSGVTQTPKHLITATGQRVTLRCSPRSGDLSVYWYQQSLDQGLQFLIQYYNGEERAKGNILERFSAQQFPDLHSELNLSSLELGDSALYFCASSVEGTGASPLHFGNGTRLTVT.

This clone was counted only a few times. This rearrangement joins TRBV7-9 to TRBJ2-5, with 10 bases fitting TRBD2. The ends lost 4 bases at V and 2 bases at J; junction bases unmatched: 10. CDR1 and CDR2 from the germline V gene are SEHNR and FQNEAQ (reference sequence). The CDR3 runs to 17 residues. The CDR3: CASSYPRASGRQETQYF. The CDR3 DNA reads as TGTGCCAGCAGCTACCCCCGCGCTAGCGGGAGACAAGAGACCCAGTACTTC.

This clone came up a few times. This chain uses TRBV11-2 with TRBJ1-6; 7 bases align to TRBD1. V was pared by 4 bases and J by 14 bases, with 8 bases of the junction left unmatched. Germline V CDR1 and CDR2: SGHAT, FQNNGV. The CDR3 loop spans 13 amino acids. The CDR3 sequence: CASSSQGVGTLHF. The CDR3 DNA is TGTGCCAGCAGCTCGCAGGGGGTCGGAACCCTCCACTTT.

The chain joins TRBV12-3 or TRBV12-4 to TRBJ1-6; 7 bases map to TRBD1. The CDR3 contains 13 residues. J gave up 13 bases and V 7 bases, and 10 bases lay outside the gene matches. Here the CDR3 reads CASTDRAEGPLHF. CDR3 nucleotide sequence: TGTGCCAGCACAGACAGGGCCGAAGGGCCCCTCCACTTT.

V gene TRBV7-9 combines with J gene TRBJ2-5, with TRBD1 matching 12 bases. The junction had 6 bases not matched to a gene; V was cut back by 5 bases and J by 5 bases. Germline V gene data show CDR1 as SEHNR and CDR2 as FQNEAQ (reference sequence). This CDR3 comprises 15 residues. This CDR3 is CASSLGQGAMETQYF. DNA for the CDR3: TGTGCCAGCAGCCTGGGACAGGGGGCTATGGAGACCCAGTACTTC.

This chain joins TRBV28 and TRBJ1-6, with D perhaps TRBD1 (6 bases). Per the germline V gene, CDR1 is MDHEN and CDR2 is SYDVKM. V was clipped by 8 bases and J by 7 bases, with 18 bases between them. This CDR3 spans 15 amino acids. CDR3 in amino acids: CASLGLGASNSPLHF. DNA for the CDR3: TGTGCCAGCTTGGGCCTGGGGGCTTCGAATTCACCCCTCCACTTT.

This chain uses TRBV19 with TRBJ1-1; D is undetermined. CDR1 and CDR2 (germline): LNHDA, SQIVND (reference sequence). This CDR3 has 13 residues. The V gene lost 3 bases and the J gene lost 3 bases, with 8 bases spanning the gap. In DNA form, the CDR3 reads TGTGCCAGTAGTATGCTGGCCTACACTGAAGCTTTCTTT. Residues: CASSMLAYTEAFF.

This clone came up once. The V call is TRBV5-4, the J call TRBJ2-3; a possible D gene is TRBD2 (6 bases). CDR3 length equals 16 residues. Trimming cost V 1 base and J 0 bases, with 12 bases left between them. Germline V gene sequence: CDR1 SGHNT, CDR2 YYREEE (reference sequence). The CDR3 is CASSLTTGTSTDTQYF. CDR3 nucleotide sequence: TGTGCCAGCAGCTTGACCACCGGGACTAGCACAGATACGCAGTATTTT.

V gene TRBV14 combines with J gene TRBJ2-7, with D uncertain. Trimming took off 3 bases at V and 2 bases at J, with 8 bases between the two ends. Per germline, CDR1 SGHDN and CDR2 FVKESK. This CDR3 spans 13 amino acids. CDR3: CASSQPGTYEQYF. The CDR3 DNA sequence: TGTGCCAGCAGCCAGCCAGGTACCTACGAGCAGTACTTC.

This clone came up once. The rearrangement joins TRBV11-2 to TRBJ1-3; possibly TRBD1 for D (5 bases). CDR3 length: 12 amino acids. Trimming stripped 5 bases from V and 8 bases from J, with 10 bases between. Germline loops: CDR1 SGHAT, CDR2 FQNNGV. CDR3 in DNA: TGTGCCAGCAGCGCCGGAGGGGACACCATATATTTT. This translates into CASSAGGDTIYF.